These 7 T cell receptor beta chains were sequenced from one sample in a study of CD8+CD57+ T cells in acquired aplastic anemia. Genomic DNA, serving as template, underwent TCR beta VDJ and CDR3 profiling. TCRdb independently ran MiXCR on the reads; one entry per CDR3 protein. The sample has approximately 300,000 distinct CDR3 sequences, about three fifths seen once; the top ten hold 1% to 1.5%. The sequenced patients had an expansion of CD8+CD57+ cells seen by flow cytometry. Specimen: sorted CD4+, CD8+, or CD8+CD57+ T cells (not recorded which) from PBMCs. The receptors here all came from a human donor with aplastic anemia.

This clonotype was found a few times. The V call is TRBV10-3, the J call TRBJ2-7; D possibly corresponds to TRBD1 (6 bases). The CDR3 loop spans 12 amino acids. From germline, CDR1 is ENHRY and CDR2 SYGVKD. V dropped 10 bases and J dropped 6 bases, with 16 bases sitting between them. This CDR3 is CANSGTPLEQYF. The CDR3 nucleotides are TGTGCCAACTCCGGGACACCCCTCGAGCAGTACTTC.

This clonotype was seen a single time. The CDR3 sequence: CASSLLRVFASGGGTDTQYF. Written as DNA, the CDR3 is TGTGCCAGCAGCTTACTTCGTGTCTTCGCTAGCGGGGGGGGCACAGATACGCAGTATTTT. J is TRBJ2-3 and V is TRBV7-9, with 12 bases aligning to TRBD2. V was pared by 2 bases and J by 1 base, with 13 bases of the junction left unmatched. Germline-derived CDR1 and CDR2 are SEHNR and FQNEAQ (reference sequence). This CDR3 contains 20 residues. Supplemented by reference TRBV7-9 and TRBJ2-3, the full variable domain reads DTGVSQNPRHKITKRGQNVTFRCDPISEHNRLYWYRQTLGQGPEFLTYFQNEAQLEKSRLLSDRFSAERPKGSFSTLEIQRTEQGDSAMYLCASSLLRVFASGGGTDTQYFGPGTRLTVL.

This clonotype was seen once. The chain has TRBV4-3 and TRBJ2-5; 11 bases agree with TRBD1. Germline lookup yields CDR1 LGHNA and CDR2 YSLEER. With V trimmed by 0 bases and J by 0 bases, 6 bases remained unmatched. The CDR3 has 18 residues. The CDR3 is CASSQEGTGGRDQETQYF. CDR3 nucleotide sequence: TGCGCCAGCAGCCAAGAAGGGACAGGGGGACGGGACCAAGAGACCCAGTACTTC.

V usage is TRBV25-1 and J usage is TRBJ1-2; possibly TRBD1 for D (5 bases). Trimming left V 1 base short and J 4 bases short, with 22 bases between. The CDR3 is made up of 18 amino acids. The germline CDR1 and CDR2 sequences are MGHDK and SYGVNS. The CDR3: CASSESVGRESFSYGYTF. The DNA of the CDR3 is TGTGCCAGCAGTGAATCGGTGGGCAGGGAATCCTTTAGCTATGGCTACACCTTC.

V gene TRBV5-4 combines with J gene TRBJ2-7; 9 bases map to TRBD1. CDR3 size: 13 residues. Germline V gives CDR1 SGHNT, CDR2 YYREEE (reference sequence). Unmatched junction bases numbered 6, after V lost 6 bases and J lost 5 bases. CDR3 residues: CASTTDRGDEQYF. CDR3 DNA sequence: TGTGCCAGCACCACGGACAGGGGAGACGAGCAGTACTTC.

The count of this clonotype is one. CDR3 region: CASAPGEPSTDTQYF. DNA of the CDR3: TGTGCCAGCGCTCCCGGGGAGCCTAGCACAGATACGCAGTATTTT. This chain uses TRBV7-2 with TRBJ2-3, with D perhaps TRBD2 (5 bases). Trimming took off 8 bases at V and 0 bases at J, with 15 bases between the two ends. Germline CDR1 SGHTA, CDR2 FQGNSA. This CDR3 region has 15 residues.

CDR3 in DNA: TGTGCCAGCAGCTTAACCATAACCGGGGAGCTGTTTTTT. This encodes CASSLTITGELFF. The chain has TRBV7-2 and TRBJ2-2; D gene uncertain. The V and J ends lost 2 bases and 5 bases respectively, with 6 bases between them. This CDR3 has 13 residues. Germline V lookup: CDR1 SGHTA, CDR2 FQGNSA.